A single sample is the source of the 31 T cell receptor beta chains below, sequenced in a study of blood T cells in healthy people across ages. Then a second PCR, running about 6 to 12 cycles, was carried out with a sample-barcoded 5' primer and a J-beta primer mix. TCRdb re-analysed the 5' RACE reads in MiXCR, keeping a single row per CDR3 protein. The data contain 1,100,000 or so distinct CDR3 sequences, 35% to 50% of them singletons. Sequencing used blood. The receptors were sampled from an older woman in good health.

V is TRBV11-3 and J is TRBJ2-7; D is undetermined. The CDR3 extends over 13 amino acids. The V end lost 0 bases, the J end lost 7 bases, and 10 bases lay between the germline ends. Per the germline V gene, CDR1 is SGHNT and CDR2 is YENEEA. The CDR3 reads CASSLDPKHEQYF. CDR3 nucleotides: TGTGCCAGCAGCTTAGACCCCAAACATGAGCAGTACTTC.

This clonotype was observed at least ten times. The rearrangement uses TRBV9 and TRBJ2-3, with a possible D match to TRBD1 (7 bases). The CDR3 loop spans 15 amino acids. Germline V lookup: CDR1 SGDLS, CDR2 YYNGEE. V was shortened by 4 bases and J by 0 bases, with 12 bases between the two germline ends. CDR3 sequence: CASSSTGTSTDTQYF. The CDR3 nucleotides are TGTGCCAGCAGCTCGACAGGGACTAGCACAGATACGCAGTATTTT.

V is TRBV7-9 and J is TRBJ2-4, with 8 nucleotides matching TRBD1. This CDR3 has 19 residues. J lost 3 bases, V lost 3 bases, and 16 bases had no gene match. The germline CDR1 and CDR2 sequences are SEHNR and FQNEAQ (reference sequence). CDR3 residues: CASSFFLGQGGLGKNIQYF. The CDR3 nucleotides read TGTGCCAGCAGCTTTTTTCTCGGACAGGGAGGTTTAGGCAAAAACATTCAGTACTTC. Supplemented by reference TRBV7-9 and TRBJ2-4, the full variable domain reads DTGVSQNPRHKITKRGQNVTFRCDPISEHNRLYWYRQTLGQGPEFLTYFQNEAQLEKSRLLSDRFSAERPKGSFSTLEIQRTEQGDSAMYLCASSFFLGQGGLGKNIQYFGAGTRLSVL.

The gene calls are TRBV3-1 and TRBJ2-1; tentatively, D is TRBD1 or TRBD2 (5 bases each). Trimming stripped 1 base from V and 6 bases from J, with 13 bases between. The CDR3 consists of 15 residues. Germline lookup yields CDR1 LGHDT and CDR2 YNNKEL (reference sequence). The CDR3 bases are TGTGCCAGCAGCCAAGCTGGTACTAGGGGCAATGAGCAGTTCTTC. It specifies CASSQAGTRGNEQFF.

This clonotype came up many times. This chain joins TRBV5-1 and TRBJ2-5, with a tentative D call TRBD2 (6 bases). Between the trimmed V and J ends, which lost 6 bases and 4 bases, there was a span of 22 bases. The CDR3 has 16 amino acids. Germline V lookup: CDR1 SGHRS, CDR2 YFSETQ. This CDR3 is CASKGRPGVVGETQYF. In DNA, the CDR3 is TGCGCCAGCAAGGGTCGTCCGGGAGTGGTAGGAGAGACCCAGTACTTC. Based on the CDR3 plus reference TRBV5-1 and TRBJ2-5, the full variable domain is KAGVTQTPRYLIKTRGQQVTLSCSPISGHRSVSWYQQTPGQGLQFLFEYFSETQRNKGNFPGRFSGRQFSNSRSEMNVSTLELGDSALYLCASKGRPGVVGETQYFGPGTRLLVL.

The chain employs TRBV9 and TRBJ2-1, with a tentative D call TRBD2 (6 bases). Germline loops: CDR1 SGDLS, CDR2 YYNGEE. The germline V and J ends were trimmed by 1 base and 9 bases, with 11 bases remaining between them. The CDR3 is made up of 13 amino acids. CDR3 protein: CASSVKAAGEQFF. CDR3 in DNA: TGTGCCAGCAGCGTAAAAGCAGCGGGTGAGCAGTTCTTC.

This clonotype was recorded many times. DNA of the CDR3: TGTGCCACCAGTGATTGGCGGGCTAATGAGCAGTTCTTC. It codes for CATSDWRANEQFF. V and J are TRBV24-1 and TRBJ2-1; TRBD2 is a possible D gene (5 bases). CDR3 size: 13 residues. V shed 2 bases and J shed 7 bases, with 8 bases lying between them. The V gene's germline CDR1 is KGHDR and CDR2 SFDVKD.

The chain couples TRBV2 to TRBJ2-5; unclear D gene. V was pared by 2 bases and J by 0 bases, with 10 bases between. The germline V gene has CDR1 SNHLY and CDR2 FYNNEI. This CDR3 comprises 15 residues. The CDR3 here is CASSEFGAYQETQYF. CDR3 in DNA: TGTGCCAGCAGTGAATTCGGCGCCTACCAAGAGACCCAGTACTTC. Filled out from reference TRBV2 and TRBJ2-5, the complete variable domain reads EPEVTQTPSHQVTQMGQEVILRCVPISNHLYFYWYRQILGQKVEFLVSFYNNEISEKSEIFDDQFSVERPDGSNFTLKIRSTKLEDSAMYFCASSEFGAYQETQYFGPGTRLLVL.

CDR3 amino acids: CASSRHRQSYEQYF. CDR3 sequence (DNA): TGTGCCAGCAGCCGACACCGACAGTCCTACGAGCAGTACTTC. The chain employs TRBV3-1 and TRBJ2-7, with D perhaps TRBD1 (5 bases). V gave up 4 bases and J gave up 1 base, with 11 bases separating them. The CDR3 covers 14 residues. The germline CDR1 and CDR2 sequences are LGHDT and YNNKEL (reference sequence).

V gene TRBV28 combines with J gene TRBJ2-3; 11 nucleotides match TRBD2. Germline V gene sequence: CDR1 MDHEN, CDR2 SYDVKM. J gave up 4 bases and V 5 bases, and 5 bases lay outside the gene matches. This CDR3 spans 15 amino acids. CDR3: CASSLAGGQPDTQYF. The CDR3 nucleotides read TGTGCCAGCAGTCTAGCGGGAGGACAGCCAGATACGCAGTATTTT.

This chain links TRBV9 with TRBJ1-6; 9 bases align to TRBD1. J gave up 8 bases and V 0 bases, and 9 bases lay outside the gene matches. Germline CDR1 and CDR2: SGDLS and YYNGEE. The CDR3 sequence is 17 residues long. Written as DNA, the CDR3 is TGTGCCAGCAGCGTAGAGCTGGGGACAGGGACTCATTCACCCCTCCACTTT. This gives the protein CASSVELGTGTHSPLHF.

The table lists this clonotype with a few counts. This chain links TRBV20-1 with TRBJ2-1, with 9 bases matching TRBD2. The CDR3 is made up of 14 amino acids. J lost 2 bases, V lost 7 bases, and 6 bases had no gene match. CDR1 is DFQATT, CDR2 SNEGSKA, per germline (reference sequence). CDR3 residues: CSGSGGRAYNEQFF. CDR3 nucleotides: TGCAGTGGGTCTGGCGGGAGGGCCTACAATGAGCAGTTCTTC.

The rearrangement uses TRBV30 and TRBJ1-2; 7 bases line up with TRBD1. Germline trimming cut 0 bases from V and 3 bases from J; bases unmatched to any gene: 4. This CDR3 has 14 residues. Germline V gives CDR1 GTSNPN, CDR2 SVGIG (reference sequence). CDR3 sequence: CAWSVTTGHYGYTF. The CDR3 DNA reads TGTGCCTGGAGTGTTACGACAGGGCACTATGGCTACACCTTC.

This clonotype was observed a few times. The chain is built from TRBV24-1 and TRBJ2-7; 7 bases are a match to TRBD2. CDR1 and CDR2 (germline): KGHDR, SFDVKD. The V segment lost 5 bases and the J segment 2 bases; nucleotides outside the gene matches: 14. The CDR3 covers 17 residues. The CDR3 here is CATSGFETGGGTYEQYF. The CDR3 region has the DNA TGTGCCACCAGTGGTTTCGAAACGGGCGGGGGTACCTACGAGCAGTACTTC.

This chain links TRBV6-6 with TRBJ1-5; D is unresolved. CDR1 and CDR2 from the germline V gene are MNHNY and SVGAGI (reference sequence). CDR3 length: 16 residues. Trimming removed 2 bases from V and 2 bases from J, with 13 bases in between. The CDR3: CASSYDQAGGNQPQHF. The CDR3 DNA sequence: TGTGCCAGCAGTTACGATCAGGCCGGGGGCAATCAGCCCCAGCATTTT.

This clonotype turned up a few times. The chain has TRBV3-1 and TRBJ1-2; TRBD1 matches at 9 bases. The CDR3 extends over 13 amino acids. V shed 5 bases and J 6 bases; nucleotides not matched to a gene: 4. The V gene's germline CDR1 is LGHDT and CDR2 YNNKEL (reference sequence). The chain's CDR3 is CASSERTGDGYTF. The CDR3 DNA reads TGTGCCAGCAGCGAAAGGACAGGGGATGGCTACACCTTC.

The genes are TRBV2 and TRBJ2-5; unclear D gene. Deletions cut 7 bases from V and 3 bases from J, with 9 bases between. Germline values: CDR1 SNHLY, CDR2 FYNNEI. The CDR3 has 12 amino acids. DNA for the CDR3: TGTGCCAGCACGGGTAGTGAAGAGACCCAGTACTTC. It is translated as CASTGSEETQYF.

This clonotype was detected a few times. The chain joins TRBV9 to TRBJ1-2; unclear D gene. V was trimmed by 0 bases and J by 0 bases, leaving 9 bases between them. The CDR3 extends over 15 amino acids. Germline V gene lookup returns CDR1 SGDLS and CDR2 YYNGEE. CDR3 sequence (DNA): TGTGCCAGCAGCGTAGGACTCGTTGCTAACTATGGCTACACCTTC. Translated: CASSVGLVANYGYTF.

This clonotype was observed a handful of times. The V gene is TRBV12-3 or TRBV12-4, the J gene TRBJ2-5; D gene unclear. V was trimmed by 1 base and J by 4 bases, leaving 13 bases between them. The CDR3 has 15 amino acids. CDR3 nucleotides: TGTGCCAGCAGTTTAGGTCAGGCCCTGGGAGAGACCCAGTACTTC. Encoded protein: CASSLGQALGETQYF.

The gene calls are TRBV6-6 and TRBJ2-4, with D possibly being TRBD1 (5 bases). Germline loops: CDR1 MNHNY, CDR2 SVGAGI (reference sequence). The CDR3 runs 11 residues. V was pared by 6 bases and J by 6 bases, with 6 bases between. Here the CDR3 reads CASSDRNIQYF. Written as DNA, the CDR3 is TGTGCCAGCAGCGACAGAAACATTCAGTACTTC.

The V gene is TRBV10-3, the J gene TRBJ2-5; the D gene is possibly TRBD2 (5 bases). With 2 bases removed from V and 5 bases from J, the gap between germline ends came to 12 bases. Germline V gene data show CDR1 as ENHRY and CDR2 as SYGVKD. There are 14 residues in the CDR3. The CDR3 is CAISEARGLETQYF. CDR3 coding DNA: TGTGCCATCAGTGAGGCACGAGGGCTGGAGACCCAGTACTTC.

This clonotype turned up a few times. The chain joins TRBV20-1 to TRBJ2-3; the match to TRBD2 covers 11 bases. Germline CDR1 and CDR2: DFQATT and SNEGSKA (reference sequence). CDR3 length: 16 residues. The ends lost 5 bases at V and 4 bases at J; junction bases unmatched: 11. CDR3 sequence reads: CSAHRTSGSRADTQYF. The CDR3, as DNA: TGCAGTGCTCACCGAACTAGCGGGAGTAGGGCAGATACGCAGTATTTT.

This clonotype was seen more than once but under ten times. The rearrangement uses TRBV24-1 and TRBJ1-1, with a possible D match to TRBD1 (5 bases). CDR1 is KGHDR, CDR2 SFDVKD, per germline. V was clipped by 7 bases and J by 5 bases, with 10 bases between them. CDR3 length: 12 amino acids. CDR3 in amino acids: CATRGTETEAFF. CDR3 bases: TGTGCCACCAGAGGGACCGAAACTGAAGCTTTCTTT.

The genes are TRBV6-1 and TRBJ2-1; TRBD1 matches 7 bases. The CDR3 is 15 amino acids. J gave up 4 bases and V 4 bases, and 7 bases lay outside the gene matches. CDR1 and CDR2 from the germline V gene are MNHNS and SASEGT. The CDR3 sequence: CASSAPWDSYNEQFF. CDR3 DNA: TGTGCCAGCAGTGCCCCCTGGGACAGTTACAATGAGCAGTTCTTC.

This clonotype has just a few counts. V and J are TRBV4-2 and TRBJ2-3, with TRBD2 matching over 9 bases. J was trimmed by 1 base and V by 5 bases; bases with no gene match: 7. There are 16 residues in the CDR3. Germline CDR1 reads LGHNA; CDR2 reads YNFKEQ. The CDR3, as DNA: TGTGCCAGCAGCACCCCGACTAGCGGAGGCACAGATACGCAGTATTTT. This encodes CASSTPTSGGTDTQYF.

The rearrangement joins TRBV7-9 to TRBJ1-1, with D perhaps TRBD1 (6 bases). Per germline, CDR1 SEHNR and CDR2 FQNEAQ (reference sequence). The V end was cut by 0 bases, the J end by 3 bases, with 11 bases between. CDR3 length: 15 residues. CDR3 coding DNA: TGTGCCAGCAGCTTAGCGAACAGGGAATACACTGAAGCTTTCTTT. This encodes CASSLANREYTEAFF.

The V call is TRBV11-2, the J call TRBJ1-4; 9 bases fit TRBD1. Germline trimming cut 5 bases from V and 5 bases from J; bases unmatched to any gene: 6. The CDR3 length is 15 residues. Germline CDR1 and CDR2: SGHAT and FQNNGV. The CDR3 spells CASSPTGGFNEKLFF. In nucleotides, the CDR3 is TGTGCCAGCAGCCCGACAGGGGGATTCAATGAAAAACTGTTTTTT.

This clonotype appeared a few times. The chain joins TRBV15 to TRBJ1-2; 8 nucleotides agree with TRBD1. Trimming cost V 1 base and J 6 bases; bases outside gene matches: 16. CDR1 is LNHNV, CDR2 YYDKDF, per germline (reference sequence). CDR3 size: 18 residues. The CDR3 nucleotides read TGTGCCACCAGCAGAGGCCGGGCAGGGGGCGCCTGGTTTGATGGCTACACCTTC. It translates to CATSRGRAGGAWFDGYTF.

This clonotype was counted between two and nine times. The rearrangement uses TRBV27 and TRBJ2-5; tentative D call: TRBD2 (7 bases). Germline values: CDR1 MNHEY, CDR2 SMNVEV (reference sequence). V gave up 2 bases and J gave up 7 bases, with 11 bases separating them. This CDR3 comprises 13 residues. The CDR3: CASSLMAGATQYF. In DNA, the CDR3 is TGTGCCAGCAGTTTAATGGCGGGGGCGACCCAGTACTTC.

This clonotype appeared a few times. This rearrangement joins TRBV4-2 to TRBJ2-7, with 9 nucleotides matching TRBD2. The CDR3 extends over 16 amino acids. J was trimmed by 3 bases and V by 4 bases; bases with no gene match: 10. CDR1 and CDR2 from the germline V gene are LGHNA and YNFKEQ. CDR3 nucleotides: TGTGCCAGCAGCCCTGACCTTACTAGCGGGTTCTACGAGCAGTACTTC. It translates to CASSPDLTSGFYEQYF.

The chain is built from TRBV14 and TRBJ2-4; 10 positions agree with TRBD1. This CDR3 has 15 amino acids. CDR1 is SGHDN and CDR2 is FVKESK in the germline V gene. The V segment lost 3 bases and the J segment 8 bases; nucleotides outside the gene matches: 7. In DNA, the CDR3 is TGTGCCAGCAGCCATTTGGGACAGGGGTCACACATTCAGTACTTC. Translating gives CASSHLGQGSHIQYF. Full variable domain (remainder filled in from reference TRBV14 and TRBJ2-4): EAGVTQFPSHSVIEKGQTVTLRCDPISGHDNLYWYRRVMGKEIKFLLHFVKESKQDESGMPNNRFLAERTGGTYSTLKVQPAELEDSGVYFCASSHLGQGSHIQYFGAGTRLSVL.